The 25 T cell receptor beta chains given below trace back to one sample, sequenced in a study of blood T cell repertoires in COVID-19. Here immunoSEQ multiplex PCR was the method, and the copy in TCRdb shows in-frame clones only, minus some. The sample has 200,000 to 250,000 clones; around 88% are singletons. The sequenced sample was peripheral blood. Receptor source: a man older than 75 with acute or convalescent COVID-19.

This clone occurred a few times. This chain connects TRBV11-3 to TRBJ1-1; TRBD1 agrees at 9 bases. This CDR3 has 15 residues. V trimming: 4 bases; J trimming: 3 bases; junction bases outside the gene matches: 6. Looked up from germline, CDR1 is SGHNT and CDR2 is YENEEA. This CDR3 reads CASSSGQGIDTEAFF. The CDR3, as DNA: TGTGCCAGCAGCTCGGGACAGGGCATCGACACTGAAGCTTTCTTT.

J is TRBJ2-5 and V is TRBV5-1; 8 nucleotides align to TRBD1. J lost 4 bases, V lost 5 bases, and 7 bases had no gene match. CDR3 size: 14 residues. CDR1 SGHRS and CDR2 YFSETQ come from the germline V gene. The CDR3 spells CASSPQGAPETQYF. The DNA for the CDR3 is TGCGCCAGCAGTCCGCAGGGGGCCCCAGAGACCCAGTACTTC.

The V call is TRBV19, the J call TRBJ1-5, with a weak D call TRBD1 (5 bases). The CDR3 length is 16 residues. Per germline, CDR1 LNHDA and CDR2 SQIVND (reference sequence). V shed 1 base and J shed 2 bases, with 12 bases lying between them. The CDR3 loop is CASSIGLRAGNQPQHF. In nucleotides, the CDR3 is TGTGCCAGTAGTATAGGTCTCAGGGCGGGCAATCAGCCCCAGCATTTT.

V and J are TRBV29-1 and TRBJ2-1, with 10 bases matching TRBD2. Germline trimming cut 4 bases from V and 10 bases from J; bases unmatched to any gene: 10. Germline assignment: CDR1 SQVTM and CDR2 ANQGSEA. This CDR3 has 14 amino acids. The DNA of the CDR3 is TGCAGCGTTGTGGGGACTAGCGCATCACCCGAGCAGTTCTTC. It translates to CSVVGTSASPEQFF.

This clone has a handful of counts. The chain links TRBV14 to TRBJ1-4; unclear D gene. V lost 1 base and J 0 bases, leaving 15 bases between the germline ends. This CDR3 is built from 18 residues. Looked up from germline, CDR1 is SGHDN and CDR2 is FVKESK. The chain's CDR3 is CASSQAPISGATNEKLFF. CDR3 in DNA: TGTGCCAGCAGCCAAGCCCCGATTTCGGGAGCAACTAATGAAAAACTGTTTTTT.

The V call is TRBV11-3, the J call TRBJ2-5; the D gene is possibly TRBD2 (6 bases). The CDR3 length is 13 residues. Germline assignment: CDR1 SGHNT and CDR2 YENEEA. Between the trimmed V and J ends, which lost 0 bases and 5 bases, there was a span of 7 bases. The CDR3 protein is CASSLEEGETQYF. CDR3 nucleotide sequence: TGTGCCAGCAGCTTAGAGGAGGGGGAGACCCAGTACTTC. The entire variable domain, with the rest obtained from reference TRBV11-3 and TRBJ2-5, is as follows: EAGVVQSPRYKIIEKKQPVAFWCNPISGHNTLYWYLQNLGQGPELLIRYENEEAVDDSQLPKDRFSAERLKGVDSTLKIQPAELGDSAVYLCASSLEEGETQYFGPGTRLLVL.

This chain joins TRBV27 and TRBJ2-2, with 7 bases identical to TRBD1. Trimming cost V 3 bases and J 4 bases; bases outside gene matches: 5. Germline CDR1 MNHEY, CDR2 SMNVEV (reference sequence). The CDR3 consists of 15 residues. CDR3 bases: TGTGCCAGCAGTTTCCGGACAGGAGTCACCGGGGAGCTGTTTTTT. Translated, it gives CASSFRTGVTGELFF.

The chain recombines TRBV5-1 with TRBJ1-1, with D hard to call. Germline assignment: CDR1 SGHRS and CDR2 YFSETQ. The length of the CDR3 is 15 residues. V was trimmed by 0 bases and J by 2 bases, leaving 11 bases between them. DNA for the CDR3: TGCGCCAGCAGCTTGGTTGGCAGTATAAACACTGAAGCTTTCTTT. Translation gives CASSLVGSINTEAFF.

This rearrangement joins TRBV7-9 to TRBJ2-2; 7 bases line up with TRBD1. The V and J ends lost 1 base and 2 bases, in that order; junction bases with no gene match: 10. The germline CDR1 and CDR2 sequences are SEHNR and FQNEAQ (reference sequence). The CDR3 extends over 18 amino acids. This chain's CDR3 is CASSLDIQTGTNTGELFF. The DNA of the CDR3 is TGTGCCAGCAGCTTAGACATCCAGACAGGGACAAACACCGGGGAGCTGTTTTTT. The complete variable domain, with remaining parts taken from reference TRBV7-9 and TRBJ2-2, reads DTGVSQNPRHKITKRGQNVTFRCDPISEHNRLYWYRQTLGQGPEFLTYFQNEAQLEKSRLLSDRFSAERPKGSFSTLEIQRTEQGDSAMYLCASSLDIQTGTNTGELFFGEGSRLTVL.

The chain employs TRBV7-9 and TRBJ1-2; possible D gene TRBD1, 5 bases. The V gene's germline CDR1 is SEHNR and CDR2 FQNEAQ (reference sequence). CDR3 length equals 15 residues. Trimming stripped 2 bases from V and 8 bases from J, with 18 bases between. The CDR3 region is CASSLSSSLPGGYTF. The CDR3 DNA reads TGTGCCAGCAGCTTATCCTCCTCGTTACCAGGGGGCTACACCTTC.

The chain carries TRBV6-2 or TRBV6-3 and TRBJ2-7; 10 bases map to TRBD2. V shed 3 bases, J shed 5 bases, and the junction held 7 bases outside the gene matches. The CDR3 extends over 15 amino acids. In germline, CDR1 is MNHEY, CDR2 SVGEGT. This chain's CDR3 is CASSYGLAGVDEQYF. CDR3 sequence (DNA): TGTGCCAGCAGTTATGGGCTAGCGGGAGTCGACGAGCAGTACTTC.

The rearrangement joins TRBV2 to TRBJ1-5; D is unclear. The CDR3 runs 14 residues. The ends were cut back, 6 bases at V and 1 base at J, with 10 bases in the middle. Germline values: CDR1 SNHLY, CDR2 FYNNEI. The CDR3 coding sequence is TGTGCCAGCAGCGCCGGACTGAGCAATCAGCCCCAGCATTTT. Translating it yields CASSAGLSNQPQHF.

To note about this clone: This sample includes further DNA sequences coding for the same CDR3. The gene calls are TRBV5-4 and TRBJ2-3; D might be TRBD2 (5 bases). CDR3 length: 15 amino acids. Germline V gene sequence: CDR1 SGHNT, CDR2 YYREEE (reference sequence). The ends were cut back, 0 bases at V and 3 bases at J, with 11 bases in the middle. Here the CDR3 reads CASSLDRGLTDTQYF. The DNA for the CDR3 is TGTGCCAGCAGCTTGGATCGGGGATTAACAGATACGCAGTATTTT.

This chain joins TRBV29-1 and TRBJ2-1; 10 bases fit TRBD2. J gave up 6 bases and V 7 bases, and 3 bases lay outside the gene matches. The CDR3 loop spans 12 amino acids. Germline values: CDR1 SQVTM, CDR2 ANQGSEA. CDR3 sequence (DNA): TGCAGCGGCGGGACTAGCGTCAATGAGCAGTTCTTC. Its translation is CSGGTSVNEQFF.

This chain connects TRBV5-1 to TRBJ1-6; D is undetermined. Germline CDR1 and CDR2: SGHRS and YFSETQ. The CDR3 covers 15 residues. V was pared by 0 bases and J by 5 bases, with 9 bases between. Written as DNA, the CDR3 is TGCGCCAGCAGCTTGGAAATCGTTAATAATTCACCCCTCCACTTT. This codes for CASSLEIVNNSPLHF.

This chain connects TRBV4-1 to TRBJ2-2; D is undetermined. V shed 1 base and J shed 7 bases, with 4 bases lying between them. CDR3 size: 12 residues. Germline assignment: CDR1 MGHRA and CDR2 YSYEKL. DNA of the CDR3: TGCGCCAGCAGCCAAGGAGACGGGGAGCTGTTTTTT. It encodes CASSQGDGELFF.

A word on this clone: One junction end disagrees with the germline gene, perhaps due to a read error. V usage is TRBV7-9 and J usage is TRBJ1-3, with a weak D call TRBD1 (5 bases). The germline V gene encodes CDR1 SEHNR and CDR2 FQNEAQ (reference sequence). The CDR3 is 14 amino acids. CDR3 loop: CASTLQEPGNTIYF. As DNA, the CDR3 is TGTGCCAGCACCTTACAGGAACCTGGAAACACCATATATTTT. Based on the CDR3 plus reference TRBV7-9 and TRBJ1-3, the full variable domain is DTGVSQNPRHKITKRGQNVTFRCDPISEHNRLYWYRQTLGQGPEFLTYFQNEAQLEKSRLLSDRFSAERPKGSFSTLEIQRTEQGDSAMYLCASTLQEPGNTIYFGEGSWLTVV.

The chain couples TRBV18 to TRBJ1-2, with 12 bases matching TRBD1. The CDR3 runs 14 residues. Germline V CDR1 and CDR2: KGHSH, LQKENI. Trimming took 6 bases from V and 7 from J; bases not matched to a gene: 6. The CDR3 is CASSPGQGAFGYTF. CDR3 DNA: TGTGCCAGCTCCCCGGGACAGGGGGCGTTTGGCTACACCTTC.

The chain has TRBV27 and TRBJ1-2, with D perhaps TRBD1 (6 bases). Per germline, CDR1 MNHEY and CDR2 SMNVEV (reference sequence). The CDR3 covers 15 residues. Deletions cut 3 bases from V and 2 bases from J, with 13 bases between. CDR3 in amino acids: CASSLGRGQNYGYTF. DNA of the CDR3: TGTGCCAGCAGTTTGGGGAGGGGACAAAACTATGGCTACACCTTC.

This chain connects TRBV7-3 to TRBJ2-1; D may be TRBD2 (5 bases). CDR1 is SGHTA and CDR2 is FQGTGA in the germline V gene. CDR3 length: 16 residues. The V end lost 1 base, the J end lost 0 bases, and 10 bases lay between the germline ends. DNA of the CDR3: TGTGCCAGCAGCTTAAACGGGGATAGCTCCTACAATGAGCAGTTCTTC. This gives the protein CASSLNGDSSYNEQFF.

This clone was seen only once. Here the CDR3 DNA reads TGTGCCAGCAGTTTATCGGGTCAAGAGACCCAGTACTTC. Protein: CASSLSGQETQYF. The V and J genes are TRBV12-3 or TRBV12-4 and TRBJ2-5; D gene ambiguous. Trimming removed 2 bases at V and 2 bases at J, with 6 bases between. The CDR3 loop spans 13 amino acids.

Only one count was recorded for this clone. V is TRBV7-9 and J is TRBJ2-1; 11 bases map to TRBD2. Trimming took 2 bases from V and 8 from J; bases not matched to a gene: 8. Per germline, CDR1 SEHNR and CDR2 FQNEAQ (reference sequence). The CDR3 runs 16 residues. DNA of the CDR3: TGTGCCAGCAGCTTAATTAGCGGGGGGGCCAACGATGAGCAGTTCTTC. Residues: CASSLISGGANDEQFF.

This sequence joins TRBV5-4 and TRBJ2-1, with 13 bases lining up with TRBD2. Unmatched junction bases numbered 6, after V lost 4 bases and J lost 5 bases. CDR3 size: 16 residues. From germline, CDR1 is SGHNT and CDR2 YYREEE (reference sequence). The CDR3, as DNA: TGTGCCAGCAGCCTACGACTAGCGGGAGGAAACAATGAGCAGTTCTTC. This codes for CASSLRLAGGNNEQFF.

This clone has a single count. This sequence joins TRBV4-1 and TRBJ1-1, with D unclear. Germline lookup yields CDR1 MGHRA and CDR2 YSYEKL. Trimming removed 2 bases at V and 1 base at J, with 8 bases between. There are 14 residues in the CDR3. The CDR3 is CASSQPGWNTEAFF. The CDR3, as DNA: TGCGCCAGCAGCCAACCAGGATGGAACACTGAAGCTTTCTTT.

V usage is TRBV28 and J usage is TRBJ2-1, with a possible D match to TRBD2 (5 bases). Deletions cut 6 bases from V and 2 bases from J, with 14 bases between. The CDR3 has 15 residues. Germline lookup yields CDR1 MDHEN and CDR2 SYDVKM. The chain's CDR3 is CASSPDSNTYNEQFF. The CDR3 DNA follows: TGTGCCAGCAGCCCGGACTCCAATACCTACAATGAGCAGTTCTTC. Full variable domain (missing parts from reference TRBV28 and TRBJ2-1): DVKVTQSSRYLVKRTGEKVFLECVQDMDHENMFWYRQDPGLGLRLIYFSYDVKMKEKGDIPEGYSVSREKKERFSLILESASTNQTSMYLCASSPDSNTYNEQFFGPGTRLTVL.